Each of the 14 T cell receptor beta chains below was sequenced from the same sample in a study of regulatory T cells. Their target antigens are unknown. Study-wide results and caveats: In CD3G-deficient patients, conventional CD4+ T cells were enriched for hydrophobic CDR3 residues at positions 6 and 7.

The PCR used 52 TRBV and 13 TRBJ primers. Here immunoSEQ multiplex PCR was the method, and the copy in TCRdb shows in-frame clones only, minus some. This sample carries about 28,000 clones, around 90% of them seen once, and the ten largest clones take approximately 1.5%. Sequencing used conventional CD4+ T cells sorted from blood. The origin of the receptors is a person aged 18-29 years with CD3G deficiency.

The chain carries TRBV5-8 and TRBJ1-2; TRBD1 matches 9 bases. The CDR3 is 15 residues long. After removal of 1 base from V and 7 bases from J, the junction contained 8 bases not matched to a gene. Germline V gene lookup returns CDR1 SGHTS and CDR2 YDEGEE. CDR3 in amino acids: CASSLLDRGLGGYTF. As DNA, the CDR3 is TGTGCCAGCAGCTTGCTGGACAGGGGTTTAGGTGGCTACACCTTC.

CDR3 sequence: CASSLSSGMNTEAFF. The CDR3 nucleotides are TGTGCCAGCAGCTTATCGTCGGGAATGAACACTGAAGCTTTCTTT. V is TRBV7-9 and J is TRBJ1-1; D call uncertain. From germline, CDR1 is SEHNR and CDR2 FQNEAQ (reference sequence). The CDR3 runs 15 residues. V lost 2 bases to trimming and J lost 0 bases, with 10 bases between them. Together with reference TRBV7-9 and TRBJ1-1, the CDR3 gives the full variable domain: DTGVSQNPRHKITKRGQNVTFRCDPISEHNRLYWYRQTLGQGPEFLTYFQNEAQLEKSRLLSDRFSAERPKGSFSTLEIQRTEQGDSAMYLCASSLSSGMNTEAFFGQGTRLTVV.

This chain uses TRBV5-1 with TRBJ2-2; possible D gene TRBD2, 6 bases. The CDR3 contains 14 residues. Trimming stripped 4 bases from V and 2 bases from J, with 9 bases between. The germline V gene has CDR1 SGHRS and CDR2 YFSETQ. CDR3 coding DNA: TGCGCCAGCAGCAGGGAGGCAAACACCGGGGAGCTGTTTTTT. Translating it yields CASSREANTGELFF.

This chain joins TRBV5-1 and TRBJ2-7, with 8 bases identical to TRBD1. After removal of 3 bases from V and 4 bases from J, the junction contained 6 bases not matched to a gene. From germline, CDR1 is SGHRS and CDR2 YFSETQ. This CDR3 comprises 14 residues. CDR3: CASSWGTGDYEQYF. The CDR3, as DNA: TGCGCCAGCAGCTGGGGGACAGGCGATTACGAGCAGTACTTC. The complete variable domain, with remaining parts taken from reference TRBV5-1 and TRBJ2-7, reads KAGVTQTPRYLIKTRGQQVTLSCSPISGHRSVSWYQQTPGQGLQFLFEYFSETQRNKGNFPGRFSGRQFSNSRSEMNVSTLELGDSALYLCASSWGTGDYEQYFGPGTRLTVT.

The rearrangement links TRBV18 to TRBJ2-1; 11 bases are a match to TRBD2. The CDR3 has 18 residues. Germline CDR1 and CDR2: KGHSH and LQKENI. V trimming: 2 bases; J trimming: 3 bases; junction bases outside the gene matches: 9. The CDR3 sequence is CASSPGTSGGPIYNEQFF. The CDR3 DNA reads TGTGCCAGCTCACCAGGGACTAGCGGAGGACCCATCTACAATGAGCAGTTCTTC.

Regarding this clone: Other DNA variants within this sample encode the same CDR3. The V and J genes are TRBV28 and TRBJ2-7, with a tentative D call TRBD1 (5 bases). Trimming left V 3 bases short and J 6 bases short, with 9 bases between. This CDR3 has 12 amino acids. In germline, CDR1 is MDHEN, CDR2 SYDVKM. The CDR3 nucleotides read TGTGCCAGCAGTTTGGCTAGGGGCGAGCAGTACTTC. Translation: CASSLARGEQYF.

The J gene is TRBJ1-2, the V gene TRBV5-1, with D possibly TRBD1 on 5 matching bases. Deletions cut 4 bases from V and 1 base from J, with 8 bases between. Germline V lookup: CDR1 SGHRS, CDR2 YFSETQ. The CDR3 has 13 amino acids. The CDR3 DNA reads as TGCGCCAGCAGCCCCGGGGGTAACTATGGCTACACCTTC. Its translation: CASSPGGNYGYTF.

The chain joins TRBV7-9 to TRBJ2-1, with D maybe TRBD1 (6 bases). V shed 5 bases and J shed 7 bases, with 12 bases lying between them. This CDR3 has 13 residues. Germline lookup yields CDR1 SEHNR and CDR2 FQNEAQ (reference sequence). The CDR3 protein is CASSLNRANEQFF. The CDR3 nucleotides read TGTGCCAGCAGCCTGAACAGGGCTAATGAGCAGTTCTTC.

This chain joins TRBV2 and TRBJ2-5; maybe TRBD1 (6 bases). Germline V gene sequence: CDR1 SNHLY, CDR2 FYNNEI. Trimming took off 5 bases at V and 13 bases at J, with 14 bases between the two ends. This CDR3 contains 11 residues. CDR3 coding DNA: TGTGCCAGCAGTTATGACAGGCCCCTGTACTTC. This gives the protein CASSYDRPLYF.

The V and J genes are TRBV4-3 and TRBJ2-2; 10 nucleotides line up with TRBD2. CDR3 length equals 16 residues. Germline V gene sequence: CDR1 LGHNA, CDR2 YSLEER. V trimming: 1 base; J trimming: 7 bases; junction bases outside the gene matches: 6. The CDR3 spells CASSQGGSGGVGELFF. Here the CDR3 DNA reads TGCGCCAGCAGCCAAGGAGGGAGCGGGGGGGTCGGGGAGCTGTTTTTT.

The chain recombines TRBV27 with TRBJ2-7; the match to TRBD1 covers 10 bases. The CDR3 is 21 residues long. The ends lost 6 bases at V and 3 bases at J; junction bases unmatched: 26. Germline CDR1 and CDR2: MNHEY and SMNVEV (reference sequence). CDR3 coding DNA: TGTGCCAGCAGGCTGGGACAGGGGAAGAAGATCCCCGAAATTCCTTTCTACGAGCAGTACGTC. This encodes CASRLGQGKKIPEIPFYEQYV.

The V call is TRBV28, the J call TRBJ1-2, with D perhaps matching TRBD1 (5 bases). Trimming cost V 6 bases and J 6 bases, with 14 bases left between them. Germline CDR1 reads MDHEN; CDR2 reads SYDVKM. There are 13 residues in the CDR3. The CDR3 region is CASRSGFGDGYTF. Here the CDR3 DNA reads TGTGCCAGCAGGTCAGGGTTTGGAGATGGCTACACCTTC.

The rearrangement joins TRBV11-2 to TRBJ2-3; D not certain. CDR1 is SGHAT, CDR2 FQNNGV, per germline. CDR3 length: 16 residues. Trimming took 1 base from V and 0 from J, leaving 11 bases between them. The CDR3 sequence is CASSLGSTPSTDTQYF. Here the CDR3 DNA reads TGTGCCAGCAGCTTAGGCTCTACACCTAGCACAGATACGCAGTATTTT.

The chain links TRBV6-1 to TRBJ1-2, with TRBD1 matching over 7 bases. V was clipped by 2 bases and J by 8 bases; unmatched bases: 11. In germline, CDR1 is MNHNS, CDR2 SASEGT. The CDR3 loop spans 15 amino acids. The CDR3 here is CASSEFSGGVKGYTF. Here the CDR3 DNA reads TGTGCCAGCAGTGAATTCTCAGGGGGTGTGAAGGGCTACACCTTC.